These 14 T cell receptor beta chains came from one sample sequenced in a study of CD4 T cells in relation to SARS-CoV-2 and coronaviruses. Before the COVID-19 pandemic, during about 2011-2019, CD4+ T cells were taken from unexposed donors. After more than eight days of culture, CD4+ T cells were isolated. Assay: immunoSEQ multiplex PCR; the TCRdb copy retains only in-frame clones and omits some. The sample has approximately 25,000 clones, 60% to 85% seen once. These TCRs are of unknown antigen specificity. The source material was CD4+ T cells from PBMCs, cultured in vitro. All receptors come from a human donor in good health.

The chain couples TRBV5-8 to TRBJ2-1; perhaps TRBD2 as D (5 bases). Germline V CDR1 and CDR2: SGHTS, YDEGEE. The V gene lost 3 bases and the J gene lost 10 bases, with 17 bases spanning the gap. The CDR3 loop spans 14 amino acids. CDR3 loop: CASSSEIREWEQFF. The CDR3 region has the DNA TGTGCCAGCAGCTCCGAAATAAGGGAGTGGGAGCAGTTCTTC.

This chain links TRBV7-8 with TRBJ2-2, with 9 positions matching TRBD1. With V trimmed by 6 bases and J by 5 bases, 4 bases remained unmatched. Germline V gene lookup returns CDR1 SGHVS and CDR2 FQNEAQ. CDR3 size: 14 residues. The CDR3 nucleotides are TGTGCCAGCAGGTGGACAGGGGCGACCGGGGAGCTGTTTTTT. Amino acid sequence: CASRWTGATGELFF.

This chain joins TRBV13 and TRBJ1-2, with a possible D match to TRBD1 (6 bases). The CDR3 runs to 15 residues. Between the trimmed V and J ends, which lost 6 bases and 3 bases, there was a span of 17 bases. Germline CDR1 is PRHDT and CDR2 is FYEKMQ (reference sequence). CDR3 amino acids: CASSSIFGQYYGYTF. CDR3 DNA sequence: TGTGCCAGCAGTTCCATATTCGGACAGTACTATGGCTACACCTTC.

The chain has TRBV19 and TRBJ2-1; 10 nucleotides agree with TRBD2. This CDR3 is built from 16 residues. Germline V lookup: CDR1 LNHDA, CDR2 SQIVND (reference sequence). J lost 3 bases, V lost 4 bases, and 6 bases had no gene match. CDR3 DNA: TGTGCCAGTAGTAGGGGGTGGACTAGCGGCTACAATGAGCAGTTCTTC. Its translation: CASSRGWTSGYNEQFF.

CDR3 sequence: CASSSGQGEQTQYF. The DNA for the CDR3 is TGTGCCAGCAGTTCGGGACAGGGTGAGCAGACCCAGTACTTC. V is TRBV28 and J is TRBJ2-5, with TRBD1 matching 9 bases. This CDR3 spans 14 amino acids. The V and J ends lost 4 bases and 6 bases, in that order; junction bases with no gene match: 6. In germline, CDR1 is MDHEN, CDR2 SYDVKM.

This rearrangement joins TRBV29-1 to TRBJ2-3; 8 bases are shared with TRBD2. The CDR3 covers 17 residues. Germline-derived CDR1 and CDR2 are SQVTM and ANQGSEA. V was clipped by 2 bases and J by 2 bases; unmatched bases: 12. The CDR3 loop is CSVELWASGHFTDTQYF. As DNA, the CDR3 is TGCAGCGTTGAATTGTGGGCTAGCGGGCACTTCACAGATACGCAGTATTTT.

This clone came up a few times. The chain employs TRBV7-9 and TRBJ2-5, with D uncertain. From germline, CDR1 is SEHNR and CDR2 FQNEAQ (reference sequence). V dropped 1 base and J dropped 1 base, with 7 bases sitting between them. The CDR3 consists of 14 residues. In nucleotides, the CDR3 is TGTGCCAGCAGCTTAGTAAACTTCCAAGAGACCCAGTACTTC. Residues: CASSLVNFQETQYF.

This clone is deemed large (0.1 to 1%). This chain joins TRBV6-2 or TRBV6-3 and TRBJ2-3; D remains ambiguous. Germline CDR1 reads MNHEY; CDR2 reads SVGEGT. The ends were cut back, 4 bases at V and 8 bases at J, with 13 bases in the middle. The CDR3 runs to 13 residues. The CDR3 DNA follows: TGTGCCAGCAGTTCGACCGTACTTGGTACGCAGTATTTT. Protein sequence: CASSSTVLGTQYF.

This rearrangement joins TRBV7-2 to TRBJ2-3, with 13 bases fitting TRBD2. J was trimmed by 4 bases and V by 4 bases; bases with no gene match: 5. Germline loops: CDR1 SGHTA, CDR2 FQGNSA. This CDR3 contains 16 residues. CDR3 nucleotide sequence: TGTGCCAGCAGCTACACTAGCGGGAGGGCCTCAGATACGCAGTATTTT. Protein sequence: CASSYTSGRASDTQYF.

This chain connects TRBV2 to TRBJ2-1, with 9 positions matching TRBD1. Germline CDR1 is SNHLY and CDR2 is FYNNEI. With V trimmed by 4 bases and J by 6 bases, 10 bases remained unmatched. The CDR3 is made up of 16 amino acids. CDR3: CASSAHTGTGSNEQFF. The CDR3 DNA is TGTGCCAGCAGTGCACATACCGGGACAGGGTCCAATGAGCAGTTCTTC.

There are a few counts of this clone. The rearrangement joins TRBV11-2 to TRBJ2-6; D might be TRBD1 (6 bases). The CDR3 length is 17 residues. Trimming took off 5 bases at V and 2 bases at J, with 16 bases between the two ends. Germline V lookup: CDR1 SGHAT, CDR2 FQNNGV. The DNA of the CDR3 is TGTGCCAGCAGCCCCTGGGACACCTGGACTGGGGCCAACGTCCTGACTTTC. Translation gives CASSPWDTWTGANVLTF.

The V and J genes are TRBV27 and TRBJ2-7; 9 nucleotides agree with TRBD1. The CDR3 length is 13 residues. Germline lookup yields CDR1 MNHEY and CDR2 SMNVEV (reference sequence). The V gene end was trimmed by 11 bases and the J gene end by 0 bases; junction bases not matched to a gene: 5. The DNA for the CDR3 is TGTGCCTCGGGGGACAGGGTCTCCTACGAGCAGTACTTC. As protein: CASGDRVSYEQYF.

The V call is TRBV5-8, the J call TRBJ2-2; D perhaps matches TRBD2 (5 bases). The CDR3 totals 14 residues. The ends were cut back, 4 bases at V and 5 bases at J, with 12 bases in the middle. In germline, CDR1 is SGHTS, CDR2 YDEGEE. Here the CDR3 reads CASSITLVTGELFF. The CDR3, as DNA: TGTGCCAGCAGCATAACACTAGTGACCGGGGAGCTGTTTTTT.

This chain links TRBV6-5 with TRBJ1-2; 8 bases agree with TRBD1. The germline V gene has CDR1 MNHEY and CDR2 SVGAGI. This CDR3 has 14 amino acids. Losses at the gene ends were 6 bases for V and 8 bases for J; bases not matched to a gene: 11. CDR3 in DNA: TGTGCCAGCAGGCCAGCCGGGACAGGCCCCGGCTACACCTTC. It specifies CASRPAGTGPGYTF.